What follows describes a single T cell receptor beta chain. This sample stems from a study of blood T cell repertoires in COVID-19. Study background: Sample material is recorded as cDNA or gDNA derived from T cells, B-cell-depleted T cells, or PBMCs.

Per the original data handling: Reference gene primers were amplified, and this amplification served to estimate nucleated cell counts. The data were produced by immunoSEQ multiplex PCR, yet TCRdb's version contains in-frame clones alone and is incomplete. V and J calls and clone size are given by that table; D and trimming were obtained from the DNA. The sample shows about 100,000 clones, 70% to 90% of them seen only once. This CDR3 has 16 residues. The germline gives CDR1 SEHNR, CDR2 FQNEAQ (reference sequence). Trimming removed 0 bases at V and 2 bases at J, with 12 bases between. Sequenced sample: peripheral blood. The chain uses TRBV7-9 and TRBJ2-3; maybe TRBD2 (5 bases). The TCR originated in a man between 35 and 55 years old with active or convalescent COVID-19. DNA for the CDR3: TGTGCCAGCAGCTTAGCCGGGGAATTGGTCACAGATACGCAGTATTTT. Translating gives CASSLAGELVTDTQYF.